The TCR beta chain under discussion was sequenced for a study of cytomegalovirus exposure and HLA in healthy donors. Study as a whole: The roughly 100 million unique TCR beta sequences, from 150 million to 200 million T cells, were found by an earlier analysis.

With regard to this clone: Its antigen is still unknown.

PCR used 60 Vbeta primers and 13 Jbeta primers. Assay: immunoSEQ multiplex PCR; the TCRdb copy retains only in-frame clones and omits some. The sample includes approximately 270,000 clones, 80% seen only once; the top ten take around 0.33%. Healthy bone marrow donors made up the cohort. Overall study results and limits: Among TCR beta chains, those listed as cytomegalovirus-associated numbered 164. TCR beta chains associated with HLA were, in a later analysis, more clonally expanded than equally common others.

Sequenced sample: PBMCs. The sequence was collected from a girl under 10 years old in good health and CMV-seronegative.

CDR3 sequence (DNA): TGTGCCAGCAGTTTAGAGGACAGGGTATATGGCTACACCTTC. Its translation is CASSLEDRVYGYTF. This chain uses TRBV28 with TRBJ1-2; 8 bases map to TRBD1. J lost 5 bases, V lost 2 bases, and 4 bases had no gene match. Germline CDR1 and CDR2: MDHEN and SYDVKM. CDR3 length: 14 residues.